A single sample is the source of the 2 T cell receptor beta chains below, sequenced in a study of blood T cell dynamics during melanoma immunotherapy. The table came from immunoSEQ multiplex PCR; TCRdb's copy has only in-frame clones and leaves some out. The repertoire holds under 11,000 clones, with roughly 83% as singletons. Time point specified: pre-treatment baseline. Here the sequenced sample was blood, taken from a patient treated with checkpoint blockade. Receptors originate from a human donor with melanoma.

The chain combines TRBV11-2 with TRBJ2-7; D remains ambiguous. Germline V gene lookup returns CDR1 SGHAT and CDR2 FQNNGV. Trimming cost V 5 bases and J 3 bases, with 5 bases left between them. CDR3 length equals 11 residues. DNA of the CDR3: TGTGCCAGCAGCGCGGTCTACGAGCAGTACTTC. Its translation is CASSAVYEQYF.

The CDR3 sequence is CASSQSMEHTDTQYF. The CDR3 nucleotides read TGCGCCAGCAGTCAATCCATGGAACACACAGATACGCAGTATTTT. V is TRBV23-1 and J is TRBJ2-3; D unclear. TRBV23-1 is classed as an ORF, of uncertain function. The CDR3 is made up of 15 amino acids. Trimming pared 0 bases from V and 2 bases from J, leaving 9 bases between.